One sample yielded the 22 T cell receptor beta chains listed below, sequenced in a study of shared clonotypes between healthy human individuals. Clones were sequenced by immunoSEQ multiplex PCR, and TCRdb holds only the in-frame ones, with some missing. Of more than 1,200,000 clones in the sample, about 98.5% were seen once. What was sequenced was naive CD4+ T cells sorted from blood. The sample's subset: CD45RA+ positively selected. Every receptor here comes from a man under 40 in good health.

The chain has TRBV5-1 and TRBJ2-2; D unresolved. Germline V CDR1 and CDR2: SGHRS, YFSETQ. V was clipped by 0 bases and J by 7 bases, with 4 bases between them. The CDR3 runs to 12 residues. The CDR3 coding sequence is TGCGCCAGCAGCTTGGATCTCGGGGAGCTGTTTTTT. This gives the protein CASSLDLGELFF. The full variable domain, its missing parts supplied by reference TRBV5-1 and TRBJ2-2, is KAGVTQTPRYLIKTRGQQVTLSCSPISGHRSVSWYQQTPGQGLQFLFEYFSETQRNKGNFPGRFSGRQFSNSRSEMNVSTLELGDSALYLCASSLDLGELFFGEGSRLTVL.

J is TRBJ2-2 and V is TRBV15; a weak D match, TRBD2 (7 bases). Germline V gives CDR1 LNHNV, CDR2 YYDKDF (reference sequence). The germline V and J ends were trimmed by 5 bases and 2 bases, with 12 bases remaining between them. CDR3 length: 15 residues. The CDR3 loop is CATSLSGTNTGELFF. The DNA of the CDR3 is TGTGCCACCAGCTTAAGCGGGACAAACACCGGGGAGCTGTTTTTT.

The J gene is TRBJ2-2, the V gene TRBV14, with D possibly being TRBD1 or TRBD2 (5 bases each). CDR1 is SGHDN, CDR2 FVKESK, per germline. The CDR3 is 16 residues long. Deletions cut 2 bases from V and 0 bases from J, with 10 bases between. CDR3 in DNA: TGTGCCAGCAGCCAAATCCGGGGCTCGAACACCGGGGAGCTGTTTTTT. It encodes CASSQIRGSNTGELFF.

CDR3 residues: CAWSVLQGGNEQFF. The CDR3 DNA sequence: TGTGCCTGGAGTGTCTTGCAGGGAGGGAATGAGCAGTTCTTC. The chain combines TRBV30 with TRBJ2-1, with 7 positions matching TRBD2. The germline CDR1 and CDR2 sequences are GTSNPN and SVGIG (reference sequence). The V segment lost 0 bases and the J segment 7 bases; nucleotides outside the gene matches: 6. The CDR3 is 14 residues long. Full variable domain (missing parts from reference TRBV30 and TRBJ2-1): SQTIHQWPATLVQPVGSPLSLECTVEGTSNPNLYWYRQAAGRGLQLLFYSVGIGQISSEVPQNLSASRPQDRQFILSSKKLLLSDSGFYLCAWSVLQGGNEQFFGPGTRLTVL.

As for this clone: The junction does not match germline at one end; this may be a read error. The V and J genes are TRBV30 and TRBJ2-3; the D gene is possibly TRBD2 (6 bases). This CDR3 is built from 15 residues. Looked up from germline, CDR1 is GTSNPN and CDR2 is SVGIG (reference sequence). The CDR3 protein is CAWRARQFSTDTQYF. The CDR3 nucleotides read TGTGCATGGAGGGCACGACAGTTTAGCACAGATACGCAGTATTTT.

The V call is TRBV2, the J call TRBJ1-5, with D perhaps matching TRBD1 (5 bases). V lost 5 bases and J 6 bases, leaving 17 bases between the germline ends. CDR1 and CDR2 (germline): SNHLY, FYNNEI. There are 15 residues in the CDR3. The DNA of the CDR3 is TGTGCCAGCAGTAAGTCGGGACCCGCATCTCAGCCCCAGCATTTT. Encoded protein: CASSKSGPASQPQHF.

V usage is TRBV5-5 and J usage is TRBJ1-5; 7 bases are shared with TRBD1. V gave up 4 bases and J gave up 9 bases; unmatched junction bases: 10. The germline CDR1 and CDR2 sequences are SGHKS and YYEKEE (reference sequence). The CDR3 contains 14 residues. The chain's CDR3 is CASSPTGPRGPQHF. For the CDR3, the DNA is TGTGCCAGCAGCCCGACAGGGCCCAGGGGGCCCCAGCATTTT.

This chain joins TRBV29-1 and TRBJ2-3, with 12 bases identical to TRBD2. Germline V gives CDR1 SQVTM, CDR2 ANQGSEA. CDR3 length equals 13 residues. CDR3 in amino acids: CSITSGRSDTQYF. CDR3 nucleotide sequence: TGCAGTATAACTAGCGGGAGGTCAGATACGCAGTATTTT.

The chain employs TRBV29-1 and TRBJ2-5; D ambiguous. The V end was cut by 0 bases, the J end by 5 bases, with 10 bases between. Germline CDR1 reads SQVTM; CDR2 reads ANQGSEA. The CDR3 has 13 residues. The CDR3 bases are TGCAGCGTTGAAGATCCCCCGACGGAGACCCAGTACTTC. Translating it yields CSVEDPPTETQYF.

The rearrangement joins TRBV7-2 to TRBJ1-1, with 8 bases that match TRBD1. Germline V gene sequence: CDR1 SGHTA, CDR2 FQGNSA. This CDR3 has 14 residues. Trimming took 5 bases from V and 2 from J; bases not matched to a gene: 4. The CDR3 is CASSEQGVNTEAFF. In nucleotides, the CDR3 is TGTGCCAGCAGCGAACAGGGGGTTAACACTGAAGCTTTCTTT.

The chain uses TRBV13 and TRBJ2-5, with D possibly matching TRBD2 (5 bases). The germline gives CDR1 PRHDT, CDR2 FYEKMQ (reference sequence). Trimming cost V 2 bases and J 2 bases, with 12 bases left between them. There are 15 residues in the CDR3. The CDR3 region is CASSLRTGRQETQYF. CDR3 DNA: TGTGCCAGCAGCTTAAGAACGGGAAGACAAGAGACCCAGTACTTC.

The chain recombines TRBV14 with TRBJ1-1; D perhaps matches TRBD1 (5 bases). The germline V gene encodes CDR1 SGHDN and CDR2 FVKESK. V lost 5 bases and J 6 bases, leaving 19 bases between the germline ends. CDR3 size: 15 residues. The CDR3 nucleotides are TGTGCCAGCAGCACCCTTGTTCCAGGGCCTTCTGAAGCTTTCTTT. This encodes CASSTLVPGPSEAFF.

The chain carries TRBV25-1 and TRBJ2-7; tentative D call: TRBD1 (5 bases). Germline loops: CDR1 MGHDK, CDR2 SYGVNS. The V end lost 3 bases, the J end lost 5 bases, and 20 bases lay between the germline ends. The CDR3 loop spans 16 amino acids. The CDR3 reads CASSDHMGPAGDEQYF. The CDR3 bases are TGTGCCAGCAGTGATCATATGGGGCCGGCCGGCGACGAGCAGTACTTC.

The J gene is TRBJ2-5, the V gene TRBV5-1; a possible D gene is TRBD1 (5 bases). The germline V and J ends were trimmed by 5 bases and 2 bases, with 13 bases remaining between them. CDR3 length equals 14 residues. The germline CDR1 and CDR2 sequences are SGHRS and YFSETQ. DNA of the CDR3: TGCGCCAGCAGTCCCACAGGATTGCAAGAGACCCAGTACTTC. This sequence encodes CASSPTGLQETQYF. The full variable domain, in which reference TRBV5-1 and TRBJ2-5 provide the parts outside the CDR3, is KAGVTQTPRYLIKTRGQQVTLSCSPISGHRSVSWYQQTPGQGLQFLFEYFSETQRNKGNFPGRFSGRQFSNSRSEMNVSTLELGDSALYLCASSPTGLQETQYFGPGTRLLVL.

The chain carries TRBV15 and TRBJ1-1; weak D call: TRBD1 (5 bases). The germline CDR1 and CDR2 sequences are LNHNV and YYDKDF (reference sequence). The CDR3 loop spans 12 amino acids. Trimming pared 5 bases from V and 6 bases from J, leaving 10 bases between. The CDR3 protein is CATSWGESEAFF. CDR3 in DNA: TGTGCCACCAGCTGGGGCGAGTCTGAAGCTTTCTTT.

The chain carries TRBV6-5 and TRBJ1-2, with 7 bases fitting TRBD1. The germline V gene has CDR1 MNHEY and CDR2 SVGAGI. The length of the CDR3 is 14 residues. The junction had 9 bases not matched to a gene; V was cut back by 7 bases and J by 4 bases. The CDR3 nucleotides read TGTGCCAGCATCGGGACGGGACAGCTCTATGGCTACACCTTC. Its translation: CASIGTGQLYGYTF.

The chain uses TRBV19 and TRBJ2-1; TRBD2 matches 11 bases. The V segment lost 10 bases and the J segment 4 bases; nucleotides outside the gene matches: 9. Germline-derived CDR1 and CDR2 are LNHDA and SQIVND (reference sequence). CDR3 length: 15 amino acids. The CDR3 here is CATKSGLAAYNEQFF. CDR3 in DNA: TGTGCCACCAAATCGGGACTAGCGGCTTACAATGAGCAGTTCTTC.

This rearrangement joins TRBV6-1 to TRBJ2-1; no definite D call. The germline gives CDR1 MNHNS, CDR2 SASEGT. Trimming took off 2 bases at V and 4 bases at J, with 9 bases between the two ends. The CDR3 runs 14 residues. The CDR3 DNA reads TGTGCCAGCAGTGAATCGACGAGATACAATGAGCAGTTCTTC. Translating gives CASSESTRYNEQFF.

This chain uses TRBV29-1 with TRBJ1-1, with unresolved D. CDR1 SQVTM and CDR2 ANQGSEA come from the germline V gene. Trimming shortened V by 4 bases and J by 7 bases, and 13 bases separated the two germline ends. The CDR3 loop spans 12 amino acids. The CDR3 DNA is TGCAGCGTTGGACGGCTTACGGGTGAAGCTTTCTTT. It encodes CSVGRLTGEAFF.

Turning to this clone: Distinct nucleotide sequences in the sample also encode this CDR3. The gene calls are TRBV18 and TRBJ2-5; D remains unclear. This CDR3 spans 13 amino acids. Germline-derived CDR1 and CDR2 are KGHSH and LQKENI. V was pared by 1 base and J by 0 bases, with 3 bases between. CDR3 nucleotides: TGTGCCAGCTCACCACGGTACCAAGAGACCCAGTACTTC. Protein sequence: CASSPRYQETQYF. Filled out from reference TRBV18 and TRBJ2-5, the complete variable domain reads NAGVMQNPRHLVRRRGQEARLRCSPMKGHSHVYWYRQLPEEGLKFMVYLQKENIIDESGMPKERFSAEFPKEGPSILRIQQVVRGDSAAYFCASSPRYQETQYFGPGTRLLVL.

This chain connects TRBV9 to TRBJ2-7; 7 bases align to TRBD2. CDR3 length: 15 amino acids. The germline V gene encodes CDR1 SGDLS and CDR2 YYNGEE. The junction had 6 bases not matched to a gene; V was cut back by 0 bases and J by 3 bases. CDR3 residues: CASSVDLGGFYEQYF. In nucleotides, the CDR3 is TGTGCCAGCAGCGTAGATCTGGGAGGGTTCTACGAGCAGTACTTC.

The gene calls are TRBV6-4 and TRBJ2-1, with D perhaps matching TRBD2 (6 bases). Trimming shortened V by 0 bases and J by 2 bases, and 11 bases separated the two germline ends. Germline V gene sequence: CDR1 MRHNA, CDR2 SNTAGT. This CDR3 is 16 amino acids long. The CDR3 DNA follows: TGTGCCAGCAGTGACTCGGCGGGACCGACCTACAATGAGCAGTTCTTC. Encoded protein: CASSDSAGPTYNEQFF.